The sequence of this T cell receptor (beta chain) was determined in a study of radiation and T cells in renal cell carcinoma (TCRdb year 2020). Broadly, across the study: Samples came from a clinical trial, in which primary renal cell carcinomas received 15 Gy stereotactic body radiation therapy followed by nephrectomy 4 weeks later. TCR beta sequencing covered 50 to 55 samples in total, comprising around 25 tumors and 27 peripheral blood samples. A total of 4,016,671 unique CDR3 nucleotide sequences, encoding 2.7 million or so unique CDR3 amino acid sequences, were found across all 50 or so samples.

TCR beta libraries were generated from genomic DNA with the immunoSEQ kit, following the manufacturer's recommendations. To prepare libraries, a first multiplex PCR with proprietary primers was run, followed by a second PCR that added unique barcodes, and a bead cleanup was done after each round. Each sample batch included a kit-provided positive control reaction and a negative control reaction. The final libraries were assessed on an Agilent 4200 TapeStation D1000 ScreenTape, pooled by volume, and quantified by qPCR. Sequencing was performed on an Illumina NextSeq500 using a MidOutput 150-cycle cartridge, with 156 Read1 cycles, 15 Index1 cycles, and the kit custom primers. The pooled library was loaded at 0.75 to 1 pM, and roughly 18% PhiX control was spiked in. From the authors' description of their analysis: Vendor-processed data were analyzed in R, with a clonotype defined as all T cells sharing the same CDR3 nucleotide sequence. In the clone abundance analyses, frequencies in each sample were normalized to that sample's 10,000 most abundant clones. Public T cell clones, which averaged fewer than five per sample, were excluded before analysis. Tumor-enriched and baseline blood-enriched clonotypes were defined by at least a 32-fold difference in abundance between compartments. A beta-binomial differential abundance model was used to identify clonotypes that were expanded or contracted between blood time points. Tumor-blood repertoire similarity was measured with the Baroni-Urbani and Buser coefficient, and groups were compared using two-tailed Wilcoxon tests in R. Not all clones reach the TCRdb copy of this immuneACCESS table, which keeps in-frame sequences only. Checked studies attribute under half of the gap to unresolved V genes and leave the rest unexplained. V and J calls and clone size come straight from that table; D and trimming were deduced from the DNA. Recorded for this sample are approximately 100,000 clones; 70% to 90% of them occurred a single time. The ten most abundant clones make up about 7.9% of the sample.

The CDR3 runs 14 amino acids, cysteine and phenylalanine included. Of all the DNA, just the CDR3 is kept, 42 bases in frame from base 1. Clipping removes 6 bases from V and 8 bases from J, with 8 as the unmatched junction base count. For CDR1 and CDR2, the germline V gene lists MDHEN and SYDVKM. What the work shows at the level of the full study, not this receptor alone: An increase in top tumor clonotypes in blood was observed from baseline to 2 weeks post-radiation, followed by contraction by 4 weeks, which was taken to suggest transient expansion of tumor-resident clones. Tracking of blood repertoire dynamics stopped at three to four weeks after treatment, with no follow-up past that point. Because pretreatment tumor biopsies were not available, the baseline intratumoral presence of clonotypes could not be determined. With a single-armed trial design, the study had no way to address how radiation dose or scheduling affects the TCR repertoire.

In the case of this clone: Its antigen is still unknown. The input lacks base qualities; no much larger clone sits a single base away.

The sample's time point, from its label and the paper: baseline pretreatment blood. This specimen's treatment or condition label, per the study, means: 15 Gy SBRT to primary tumor, nephrectomy 4 weeks later. To follow tumor-enriched clonotypes, serial peripheral blood was collected from radiation-treated patients at baseline and at 2 weeks and 4 weeks after SBRT. Every patient had renal cell carcinoma of clear cell pathology. The QIAamp DNA Blood Mini Kit (Qiagen) was used to prepare genomic DNA for TCR sequencing. Only samples passing all quality control checks were included in the analyses. The chain uses TRBV28 and TRBJ1-4; TRBD1 matches 8 bases in the middle. The input for sequencing was blood, taken from a patient whose treatment included radiotherapy and nephrectomy. The TCR originated in a man in his forties or fifties with renal cell carcinoma. Read as DNA, the sequence is TGTGCCAGCAGGTCAGGGGGCTTCGGCGAAAAACTGTTTTTT. Its amino acids are CASRSGGFGEKLFF.